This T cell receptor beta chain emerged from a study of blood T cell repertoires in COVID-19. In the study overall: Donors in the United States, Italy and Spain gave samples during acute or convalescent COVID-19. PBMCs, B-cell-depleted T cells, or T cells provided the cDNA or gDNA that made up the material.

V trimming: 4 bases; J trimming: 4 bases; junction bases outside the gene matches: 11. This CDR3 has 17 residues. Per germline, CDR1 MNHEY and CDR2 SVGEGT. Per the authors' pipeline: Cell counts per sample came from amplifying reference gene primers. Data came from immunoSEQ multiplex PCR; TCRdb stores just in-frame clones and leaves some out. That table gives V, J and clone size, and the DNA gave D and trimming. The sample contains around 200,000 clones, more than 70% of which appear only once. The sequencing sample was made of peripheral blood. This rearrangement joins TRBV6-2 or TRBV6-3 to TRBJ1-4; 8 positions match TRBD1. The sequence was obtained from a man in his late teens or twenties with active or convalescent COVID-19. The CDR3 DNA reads TGTGCCAGCAGTTTTAACTCGGACAGGGATCTTAATGAAAAACTGTTTTTT. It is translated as CASSFNSDRDLNEKLFF.